This T cell receptor beta chain was sequenced in a study of early T cells in non-severe SARS-CoV-2 infection. Study summary: RNA in bulk from unsorted whole blood was sequenced, and chains were unpaired.

Unique molecular identifiers tagged individual cDNA molecules. TCRdb independently ran MiXCR on the 5' RACE reads; one entry per CDR3 protein. The sample includes tens of thousands of distinct CDR3 sequences, more than 10% of them seen just once. This clonotype showed up many times. Its antigen is not known. Study-level points and caveats: The study's VDJdb matching favored anti-spike CD8 responses and missed private and CD4 specificities.

The TCR originated in an adult who was a healthcare worker with PCR-confirmed SARS-CoV-2 infection or an uninfected control (not recorded which). Source: whole blood, taken at baseline.

In nucleotides, the CDR3 is TGTGCCAGCAGAACCAGGAACGGGGGCACTGAAGCTTTCTTT. It encodes CASRTRNGGTEAFF. The V gene is TRBV12-3 or TRBV12-4, the J gene TRBJ1-1; TRBD1 is a possible D gene (5 bases). V was trimmed by 6 bases and J by 4 bases, leaving 15 bases between them. The CDR3 covers 14 residues.